The rows below give T cell receptor beta chains drawn from one sample of a study of T cells in Graves' hyperthyroidism and ophthalmopathy. TCRdb reanalysed the multiplex PCR reads using MiXCR and keeps one entry per CDR3 protein. The sample records roughly 380,000 distinct CDR3 sequences, approximately 19% being singletons. The sequencing input was blood. Receptors originate from a woman under 30 with Graves' hyperthyroidism. The conserved cysteine and the conserved F or W are not part of the CDR3 here.

cdr3_length j_call v_call cdr3_aa
13 TRBJ1-5 TRBV5-1 ASSLVPGAHQPQH
11 TRBJ1-1 TRBV20-1 SARAAINTEAF
9 TRBJ1-2 TRBV18 ASSSTAEAA
12 TRBJ2-5 TRBV10-3 AISESRNQETQY
10 TRBJ1-1 TRBV13 ASSSFGAEAF
14 TRBJ2-7 TRBV4-1 ASSQILSSSNYEQY
12 TRBJ2-2 TRBV6-1 ATYRGQNTGELF
12 TRBJ2-7 TRBV20-1 SAPQPGNPYEQY
12 TRBJ1-2 TRBV4-1 ASSQVTGVRGYT
12 TRBJ2-7 TRBV20-1 SAYRSAGALEQY
13 TRBJ2-7 TRBV4-2 ASSQGLEFPYEQY
15 TRBJ2-2 TRBV12-3/TRBV12-4 ASSLASGGAITGELF
11 TRBJ1-1 TRBV20-1 SASWDRDTEAF
11 TRBJ1-1 TRBV5-1 ASSLGLNTESF
10 TRBJ1-5 TRBV6-5 ASISRDNHGH
14 TRBJ2-7 TRBV4-1 ASSQDGQVGYYEQY
15 TRBJ2-7 TRBV20-1 SARDLIAGGYSYEQY
13 TRBJ1-2 TRBV6-5 ASKDNRGRNYGYT
10 TRBJ1-1 TRBV28 ASSLIQGLAF
13 TRBJ2-7 TRBV28 ASSSTGTSAYEQY
14 TRBJ2-2 TRBV11-2 ASSYTLRINTGELF
12 TRBJ2-5 TRBV5-1 ASSSTGVPGTQY
18 TRBJ1-2 TRBV15 ATSRDDMWDSQPFNYGYT
14 TRBJ1-5 TRBV20-1 SAKRGSGFDNQPQH
11 TRBJ1-2 TRBV28 ASSWDRESGYT
12 TRBJ2-5 TRBV7-2 ASSLLTPQETQY
14 TRBJ1-1 TRBV6-1 ASSEALWDFQSEAF
9 TRBJ1-1 TRBV6-1 ASGDYTEAF
15 TRBJ2-7 TRBV11-2 ASSLGPGDRVSHEQY
11 TRBJ2-7 TRBV7-6 ASSNRDRGEQY
14 TRBJ2-4 TRBV12-3/TRBV12-4 ASSFPHGGSGGIQY
12 TRBJ1-1 TRBV20-1 SASLGQLNTEAF
16 TRBJ1-2 TRBV7-6 ASSPQSGTGSMDYGYT
9 TRBJ1-1 TRBV19 VSGENTEAF
10 TRBJ1-1 TRBV12-3/TRBV12-4 ASSLRIDGAF
15 TRBJ2-7 TRBV27 ASSSSFPGQLTYEQY
12 TRBJ2-7 TRBV3-1 ASSPLSGPYEQY
10 TRBJ1-1 TRBV29-1 SVQGADTEAF
16 TRBJ2-7 TRBV4-1 ASSQGMTGALRSSEQY